One and the same sample provided the 3 T cell receptor beta chains below, sequenced in a study of lymphopenia after photon versus proton radiotherapy. Only in-frame clones appear in the TCRdb table, and some are missing; sequencing was by immunoSEQ multiplex PCR. The sample contains 89,000 or so clones, about 83% of which appear only once. The sequencing used peripheral blood, collected from a patient treated with proton-based radiotherapy. These receptors all come from a man in his fifties or sixties with pancreatic cancer.

The V gene is TRBV5-5, the J gene TRBJ1-5; 7 bases match TRBD1. The CDR3 spans 15 residues. CDR1 is SGHKS, CDR2 YYEKEE, per germline (reference sequence). V lost 5 bases and J lost 4; bases outside the gene matches: 9. CDR3 coding DNA: TGTGCCAGCAGTCCCTCCCCGACAGGGAATCAGCCCCAGCATTTT. This encodes CASSPSPTGNQPQHF.

This chain joins TRBV5-6 and TRBJ2-7; possibly TRBD1 for D (5 bases). The ends were cut back, 7 bases at V and 2 bases at J, with 13 bases in the middle. The CDR3 has 13 amino acids. CDR1 is SGHDT and CDR2 is YYEEEE in the germline V gene. The CDR3 coding sequence is TGTGCCAGCGGTCAGGGTGTGCCCTACGAGCAGTACTTC. Amino acid sequence: CASGQGVPYEQYF.

The chain carries TRBV19 and TRBJ1-5, with TRBD1 identical over 7 bases. The CDR3 is made up of 17 amino acids. Trimming at V came to 3 bases and at J to 5 bases, leaving 13 bases not matched to a gene. The V gene's germline CDR1 is LNHDA and CDR2 SQIVND (reference sequence). The CDR3 loop is CASSISQAGQTYQPQHF. CDR3 sequence (DNA): TGTGCCAGTAGTATTTCTCAGGCGGGACAGACATATCAGCCCCAGCATTTT.